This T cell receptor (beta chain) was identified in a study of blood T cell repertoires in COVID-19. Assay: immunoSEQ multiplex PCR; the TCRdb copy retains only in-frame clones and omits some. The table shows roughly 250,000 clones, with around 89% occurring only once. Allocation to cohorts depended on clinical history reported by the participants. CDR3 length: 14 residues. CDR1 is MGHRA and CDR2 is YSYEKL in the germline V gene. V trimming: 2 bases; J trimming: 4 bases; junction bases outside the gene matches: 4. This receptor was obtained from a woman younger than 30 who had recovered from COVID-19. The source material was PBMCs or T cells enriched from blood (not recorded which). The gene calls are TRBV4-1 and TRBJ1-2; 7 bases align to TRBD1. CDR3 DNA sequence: TGCGCCAGCAGCCAACAGGGACAGTCCTATGGCTACACCTTC. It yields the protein CASSQQGQSYGYTF.